This TCR beta chain came from a study of shared clonotypes between healthy human individuals. The protocol was immunoSEQ multiplex PCR, while the TCRdb copy is restricted to in-frame clones and leaves out a portion. Of around 2,000,000 clones listed, 90% to 95% are singletons. The trim removed 2 bases at V and 0 bases at J, leaving 3 bases unmatched. The length of the CDR3 is 16 residues. CDR1 and CDR2 (germline): ENHRY, SYGVKD. Positively selected for CCR7, the CD45RO-negative cells used as naive CD8 cells excluded terminally differentiated effector memory CD45RA+ cells. Specimen: naive CD8+ T cells from PBMCs. This sequence originates from a man between 18 and 29 years old in good health. Some clones in this sample may be carry-over from other donors' samples. V gene TRBV10-3 combines with J gene TRBJ2-7, with 11 bases matching TRBD2. CDR3 DNA: TGTGCCATCAGTGAGCCGGGACTAGCGGACTCCTACGAGCAGTACTTC. Amino acid sequence: CAISEPGLADSYEQYF.